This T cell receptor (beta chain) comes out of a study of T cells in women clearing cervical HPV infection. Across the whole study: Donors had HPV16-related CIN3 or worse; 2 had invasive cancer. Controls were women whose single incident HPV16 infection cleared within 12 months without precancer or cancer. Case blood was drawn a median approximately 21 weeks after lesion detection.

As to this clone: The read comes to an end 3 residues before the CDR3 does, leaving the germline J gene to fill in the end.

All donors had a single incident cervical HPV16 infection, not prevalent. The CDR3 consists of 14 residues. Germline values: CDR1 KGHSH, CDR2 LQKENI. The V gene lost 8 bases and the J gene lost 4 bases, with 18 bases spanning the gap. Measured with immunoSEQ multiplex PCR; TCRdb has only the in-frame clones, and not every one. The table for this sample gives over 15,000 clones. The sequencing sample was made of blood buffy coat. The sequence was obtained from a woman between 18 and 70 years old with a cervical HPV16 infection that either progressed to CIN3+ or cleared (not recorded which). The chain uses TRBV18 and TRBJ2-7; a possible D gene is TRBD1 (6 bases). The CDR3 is CASPSRIGTYEQYF. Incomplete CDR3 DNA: TGTGCCAGCCCCTCCCGGATCGGGACATACGAG.